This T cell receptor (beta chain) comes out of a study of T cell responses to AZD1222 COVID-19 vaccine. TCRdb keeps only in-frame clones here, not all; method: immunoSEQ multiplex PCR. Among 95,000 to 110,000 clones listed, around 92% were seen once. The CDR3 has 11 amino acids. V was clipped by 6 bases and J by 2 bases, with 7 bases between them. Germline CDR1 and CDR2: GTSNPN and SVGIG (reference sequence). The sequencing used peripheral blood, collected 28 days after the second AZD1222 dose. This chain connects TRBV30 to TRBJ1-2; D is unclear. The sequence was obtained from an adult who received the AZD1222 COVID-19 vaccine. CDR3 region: CACLLNYGYTF. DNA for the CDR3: TGTGCCTGCCTTCTAAACTATGGCTACACCTTC.